This TCR beta chain was sequenced in a study of T cells in Graves' hyperthyroidism and ophthalmopathy. Across the whole study: The blood sample was taken at first diagnosis, before treatment began.

Germline V gene sequence: CDR1 ENHRY, CDR2 SYGVKD. Trimming left V 11 bases short and J 0 bases short, with 17 bases between. This CDR3 comprises 14 residues. What was amplified from RNA transcripts were TCR beta CDR3 regions. The TCR CDR3 was amplified in a first-round RT-PCR using the HTBI primer set. TCRdb used MiXCR to reprocess the multiplex PCR reads, holding one entry per CDR3 protein. Of about 200,000 distinct CDR3 sequences in the sample, less than 20% were seen once. These patients, aged 18 to 65, had recently diagnosed hyperthyroidism lasting under 2 months. Thyroid ultrasound and orbital computed tomography, with clinical symptoms and serum thyroxine and TRAb, informed diagnoses.

Material for sequencing was blood. The source is a woman between 50 and 59 years old with Graves' hyperthyroidism. The rearrangement joins TRBV10-3 to TRBJ2-7; TRBD1 is a possible D gene (6 bases). The DNA of the CDR3 is TGTGCCGCAGCCAGGGGCGCCAACTCCTACGAGCAGTACTTC. This gives the protein CAAARGANSYEQYF.